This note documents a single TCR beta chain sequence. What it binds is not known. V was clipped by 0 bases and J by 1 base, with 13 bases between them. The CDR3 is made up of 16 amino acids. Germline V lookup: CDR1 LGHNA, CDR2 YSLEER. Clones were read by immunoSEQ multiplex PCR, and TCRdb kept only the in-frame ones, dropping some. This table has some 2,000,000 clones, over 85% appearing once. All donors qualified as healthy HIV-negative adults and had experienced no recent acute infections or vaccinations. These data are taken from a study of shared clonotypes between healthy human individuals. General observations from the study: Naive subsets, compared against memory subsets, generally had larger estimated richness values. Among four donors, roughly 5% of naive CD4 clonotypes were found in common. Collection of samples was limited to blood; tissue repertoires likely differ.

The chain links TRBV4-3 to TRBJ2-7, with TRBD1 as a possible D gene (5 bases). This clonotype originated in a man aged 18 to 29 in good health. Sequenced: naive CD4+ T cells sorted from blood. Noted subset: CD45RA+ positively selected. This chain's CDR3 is CASSQDPRGSSYEQYF. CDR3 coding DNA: TGCGCCAGCAGCCAAGACCCAAGGGGATCATCCTACGAGCAGTACTTC.